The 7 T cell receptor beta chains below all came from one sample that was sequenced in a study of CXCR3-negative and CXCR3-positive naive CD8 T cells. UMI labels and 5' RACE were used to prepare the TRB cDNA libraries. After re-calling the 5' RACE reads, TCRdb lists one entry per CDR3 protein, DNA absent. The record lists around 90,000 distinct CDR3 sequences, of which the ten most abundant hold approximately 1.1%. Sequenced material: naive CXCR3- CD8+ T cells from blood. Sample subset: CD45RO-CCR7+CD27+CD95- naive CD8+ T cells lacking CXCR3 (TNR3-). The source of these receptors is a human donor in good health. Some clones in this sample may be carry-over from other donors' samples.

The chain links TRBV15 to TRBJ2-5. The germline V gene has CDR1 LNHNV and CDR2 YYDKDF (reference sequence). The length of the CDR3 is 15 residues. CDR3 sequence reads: CATSRDRGSQETQYF.

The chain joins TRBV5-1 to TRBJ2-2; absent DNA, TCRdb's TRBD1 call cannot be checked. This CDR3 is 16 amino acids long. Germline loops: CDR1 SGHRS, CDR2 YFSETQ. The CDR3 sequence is CASSLLRDRNTGELFF.

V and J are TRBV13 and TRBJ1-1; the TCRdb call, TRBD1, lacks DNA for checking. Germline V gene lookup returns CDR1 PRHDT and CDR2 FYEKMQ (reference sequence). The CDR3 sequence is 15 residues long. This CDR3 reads CASTINRGTNTEAFF. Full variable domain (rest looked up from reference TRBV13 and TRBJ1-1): AAGVIQSPRHLIKEKRETATLKCYPIPRHDTVYWYQQGPGQDPQFLISFYEKMQSDKGSIPDRFSAQQFSDYHSELNMSSLELGDSALYFCASTINRGTNTEAFFGQGTRLTVV.

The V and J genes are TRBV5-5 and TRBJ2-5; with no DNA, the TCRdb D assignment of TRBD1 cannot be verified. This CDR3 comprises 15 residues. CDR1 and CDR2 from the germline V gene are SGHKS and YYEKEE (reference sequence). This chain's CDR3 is CASSLLQRGLETQYF.

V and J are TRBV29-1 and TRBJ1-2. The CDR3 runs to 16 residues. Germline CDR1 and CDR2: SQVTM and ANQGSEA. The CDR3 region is CSVEDSGRGLNYGYTF.

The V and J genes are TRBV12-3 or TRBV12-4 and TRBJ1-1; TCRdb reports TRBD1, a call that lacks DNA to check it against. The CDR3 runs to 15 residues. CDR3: CASSPGTGGLTEAFF.

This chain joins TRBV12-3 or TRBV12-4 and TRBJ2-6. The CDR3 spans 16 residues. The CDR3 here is CASSQMIHSGANVLTF.